These T cell receptor beta chains were read from a single sample in a study of blood T cell repertoires in COVID-19. Measured with immunoSEQ multiplex PCR; TCRdb has only the in-frame clones, and not every one. The sample lists tens of thousands of clones, around 86% occurring once. Sequenced: peripheral blood. The receptors were sampled from a woman of 80 years or more with active or convalescent COVID-19. Both conserved end residues are part of each CDR3. A D gene is named only where the DNA matches it firmly. Part of the rows lack a size; the others show once, few, many or a class for expanded clones.

16 | . | TRBJ2-3 | TRBD2 | TRBV9 | CASSVLAGGFTDTQYF | TGTGCCAGCAGCGTTCTAGCGGGAGGGTTCACAGATACGCAGTATTTT
12 | . | TRBJ1-5 | . | TRBV2 | CASSEARQPQHF | TGTGCCAGCAGTGAAGCCCGTCAGCCCCAGCATTTT
15 | . | TRBJ1-3 | . | TRBV18 | CASSPPGRSGNTIYF | TGTGCCAGCTCACCACCCGGTCGCTCTGGAAACACCATATATTTT
15 | . | TRBJ2-3 | . | TRBV6-6 | CASSFWGQSTDTQYF | TGTGCCAGCAGTTTTTGGGGGCAAAGCACAGATACGCAGTATTTT
13 | . | TRBJ2-1 | . | TRBV24-1 | CATSVDRYNEQFF | TGTGCCACCAGTGTAGACAGGTACAATGAGCAGTTCTTC
12 | once | TRBJ1-2 | . | TRBV28 | CASRPPGNGYTF | TGTGCCAGCAGGCCACCAGGGAATGGCTACACCTTC
15 | once | TRBJ2-3 | . | TRBV15 | CATSRDNTGSDTQYF | TGTGCCACCAGCAGAGACAATACCGGGTCAGATACGCAGTATTTT
14 | . | TRBJ2-2 | TRBD1 | TRBV6-2/TRBV6-3 | CASSHSTGPEELFF | TGTGCCAGCAGTCACTCGACAGGGCCAGAGGAGCTGTTTTTT
12 | . | TRBJ2-1 | . | TRBV19 | CASSTPFNEQFF | TGTGCCAGTAGTACCCCATTCAATGAGCAGTTCTTC
12 | . | TRBJ2-1 | . | TRBV29-1 | CSVEDHLRYGFF | TGCAGCGTTGAAGATCATTTGAGGTATGGTTTCTTC
13 | . | TRBJ1-1 | . | TRBV2 | CASSASGLTEAFF | TGTGCCAGCAGTGCTTCAGGGTTAACTGAAGCTTTCTTT
16 | . | TRBJ1-2 | . | TRBV24-1 | CATSDPAEGGGYGYTF | TGTGCCACCAGTGACCCTGCGGAGGGCGGGGGCTATGGCTACACCTTC
17 | . | TRBJ1-3 | TRBD1 | TRBV6-6 | CASSPTGGRRSGNTIYF | TGTGCCAGCAGTCCTACAGGGGGCCGCCGCTCTGGAAACACCATATATTTT
15 | . | TRBJ2-1 | . | TRBV5-5 | CASSPEVSSYNEQFF | TGTGCCAGCAGCCCCGAGGTCAGCTCCTACAATGAGCAGTTCTTC
12 | . | TRBJ2-1 | . | TRBV2 | CASGFTSYEQFF | TGTGCCAGCGGATTTACTAGCTATGAGCAGTTCTTC
13 | . | TRBJ2-7 | TRBD2 | TRBV3-1/TRBV3-2 | CASSPSGGYEQYF | TGTGCCAGCAGCCCTAGCGGGGGCTACGAGCAGTACTTC
13 | . | TRBJ1-4 | . | TRBV19 | CASSIGNREKLFF | TGTGCCAGTAGTATTGGTAACAGAGAAAAACTGTTTTTT
13 | once | TRBJ1-1 | TRBD1 | TRBV3-1/TRBV3-2 | CASSRTGVTEAFF | TGTGCCAGCAGCCGTACAGGGGTAACTGAAGCTTTCTTT
13 | few | TRBJ2-7 | . | TRBV6-5 | CASSRQISYEQYF | TGTGCCAGCAGTCGCCAGATCTCCTACGAGCAGTACTTC
17 | once | TRBJ2-6 | TRBD1 | TRBV4-3 | CASSPGQGPGGANVLTF | TGCGCCAGCAGCCCGGGACAGGGGCCGGGCGGGGCCAACGTCCTGACTTTC
14 | . | TRBJ1-5 | . | TRBV5-5 | CASSLEGANQPQHF | TGTGCCAGCAGCTTGGAAGGGGCGAATCAGCCCCAGCATTTT
14 | . | TRBJ1-2 | . | TRBV25-1 | CASTAPDDYYGYTF | TGTGCCAGCACAGCACCCGACGACTATTATGGCTACACCTTC
16 | . | TRBJ1-6 | . | TRBV6-2/TRBV6-3 | CASSPRDSVYNSPLHF | TGTGCCAGCAGCCCAAGAGACAGCGTCTATAATTCACCCCTCCACTTT
16 | . | TRBJ2-3 | TRBD2 | TRBV2 | CASSEASGVRGDTQYF | TGTGCCAGCAGTGAAGCTAGCGGGGTCCGGGGAGATACGCAGTATTTT
16 | . | TRBJ1-6 | . | TRBV5-4 | CASSLRGAAYNSPLHF | TGTGCCAGCAGCTTGCGGGGGGCGGCCTATAATTCACCCCTCCACTTT
15 | once | TRBJ1-2 | TRBD1 | TRBV6-2/TRBV6-3 | CASSYSQGAPSGYTF | TGTGCCAGCAGTTACTCACAGGGGGCGCCGAGTGGCTACACCTTC
17 | . | TRBJ2-1 | TRBD2 | TRBV24-1 | CATSDLAGGPFRNEQFF | TGTGCCACCAGTGATCTAGCGGGAGGGCCGTTTAGGAATGAGCAGTTCTTC
15 | once | TRBJ1-3 | TRBD1 | TRBV11-2 | CASSHRGQGENTIYF | TGTGCCAGCAGCCACCGGGGACAGGGCGAAAACACCATATATTTT
12 | . | TRBJ1-1 | . | TRBV9 | CASSDGETEAFF | TGTGCCAGCAGCGACGGGGAGACTGAAGCTTTCTTT
13 | . | TRBJ2-1 | TRBD1 | TRBV3-1/TRBV3-2 | CASSQTGGNEQFF | TGTGCCAGCAGTCAGACAGGGGGCAATGAGCAGTTCTTC
12 | . | TRBJ2-1 | TRBD2 | TRBV2 | CASSFELARQFF | TGTGCCAGCAGCTTCGAACTAGCGAGGCAGTTCTTC
13 | few | TRBJ1-5 | . | TRBV5-6 | CASSLGGGKPQHF | TGTGCCAGCAGCTTGGGGGGGGGCAAGCCCCAGCATTTT
15 | . | TRBJ1-2 | . | TRBV3-1/TRBV3-2 | CASSKGLREYYGYTF | TGTGCCAGCAGCAAGGGGCTTAGAGAGTACTATGGCTACACCTTC
13 | . | TRBJ2-5 | TRBD1 | TRBV2 | CASIGTGRETQYF | TGTGCCAGCATCGGGACAGGGCGGGAGACCCAGTACTTC
15 | . | TRBJ1-6 | . | TRBV30 | CAWSGGIGYNSPLHF | TGTGCCTGGAGTGGGGGCATAGGGTATAATTCACCCCTCCACTTT
14 | . | TRBJ2-1 | TRBD2 | TRBV7-2 | CASWGSGFTGEQFF | TGTGCCAGCTGGGGTAGCGGGTTCACTGGTGAGCAGTTCTTC
14 | . | TRBJ1-1 | TRBD1 | TRBV18 | CASSPNRGNTEAFF | TGTGCCAGCTCACCTAACAGGGGTAACACTGAAGCTTTCTTT